This entry lists 29 T cell receptor beta chains sequenced from one sample in a study of blood T cell repertoires in COVID-19. Here immunoSEQ multiplex PCR was the method, and the copy in TCRdb shows in-frame clones only, minus some. The sample shows about 290,000 clones, 75% to 90% of them seen only once. The specimen was PBMCs or T cells enriched from blood (not recorded which). The receptors come from a woman aged 40 to 49 who had recovered from COVID-19.

The chain couples TRBV2 to TRBJ1-1; D not certain. Germline values: CDR1 SNHLY, CDR2 FYNNEI. The CDR3 consists of 10 residues. The V end was cut by 7 bases, the J end by 7 bases, with 7 bases between. The CDR3 DNA is TGTGCCAGCACGGGGATTGAAGCTTTCTTT. Residues: CASTGIEAFF.

V and J are TRBV27 and TRBJ1-2, with a tentative D call TRBD1 (5 bases). V was clipped by 5 bases and J by 4 bases, with 17 bases between them. Germline CDR1 reads MNHEY; CDR2 reads SMNVEV (reference sequence). This CDR3 spans 15 amino acids. CDR3 bases: TGTGCCAGCAGTCCCTCAACGGGGGTGGGCTATGGCTACACCTTC. This translates into CASSPSTGVGYGYTF.

The chain recombines TRBV2 with TRBJ1-2, with D possibly matching TRBD1 (6 bases). V dropped 6 bases and J dropped 4 bases, with 12 bases sitting between them. From germline, CDR1 is SNHLY and CDR2 FYNNEI. The CDR3 extends over 13 amino acids. The chain's CDR3 is CASRDSPSYGYTF. In DNA, the CDR3 is TGTGCCAGCAGGGACAGTCCCAGCTATGGCTACACCTTC. Full variable domain (outside the CDR3, taken from reference TRBV2 and TRBJ1-2): EPEVTQTPSHQVTQMGQEVILRCVPISNHLYFYWYRQILGQKVEFLVSFYNNEISEKSEIFDDQFSVERPDGSNFTLKIRSTKLEDSAMYFCASRDSPSYGYTFGSGTRLTVV.

V usage is TRBV11-2 and J usage is TRBJ2-7, with a weak D call TRBD1 (6 bases). With 2 bases removed from V and 2 bases from J, the gap between germline ends came to 16 bases. The CDR3 covers 16 residues. Germline values: CDR1 SGHAT, CDR2 FQNNGV. The CDR3 region is CASSLNPGQPTYEQYF. In DNA form, the CDR3 reads TGTGCCAGCAGCTTAAACCCCGGACAGCCAACCTACGAGCAGTACTTC.

The chain links TRBV30 to TRBJ1-6, with TRBD1 as a possible D gene (5 bases). V was pared by 2 bases and J by 0 bases, with 11 bases between. Germline V gene sequence: CDR1 GTSNPN, CDR2 SVGIG (reference sequence). This CDR3 spans 16 amino acids. The CDR3 protein is CAWSLEGISYNSPLHF. CDR3 coding DNA: TGTGCCTGGAGTCTGGAGGGGATCTCCTATAATTCACCCCTCCACTTT.

This chain connects TRBV13 to TRBJ1-5; 9 bases agree with TRBD1. Germline loops: CDR1 PRHDT, CDR2 FYEKMQ (reference sequence). The CDR3 consists of 13 residues. V shed 4 bases and J 15 bases; nucleotides not matched to a gene: 10. The CDR3: CASSWPPGQGWHF. The CDR3 DNA is TGTGCCAGCAGCTGGCCCCCGGGACAGGGCTGGCATTTT.

The gene calls are TRBV3-1 (or the pseudogene TRBV3-2) and TRBJ2-1; the match to TRBD1 covers 10 bases. The J segment lost 12 bases and the V segment lost 3 bases, leaving 8 bases of the junction unmatched. The germline V gene encodes CDR1 LGHDT and CDR2 YNNKEL (reference sequence). CDR3 length: 14 amino acids. CDR3 bases: TGTGCCAGCAGCCAGGAAGACAGGGGGCCGGGGCAGTTCTTC. Encoded protein: CASSQEDRGPGQFF.

This chain joins TRBV2 and TRBJ1-5; 8 bases are a match to TRBD1. The length of the CDR3 is 14 residues. The germline V gene encodes CDR1 SNHLY and CDR2 FYNNEI. Trimming cost V 6 bases and J 2 bases; bases outside gene matches: 3. CDR3 in amino acids: CASRDREGNQPQHF. The CDR3 coding sequence is TGTGCCAGCAGGGACAGGGAGGGCAATCAGCCCCAGCATTTT.

The gene calls are TRBV11-3 and TRBJ1-5; D call uncertain. The CDR3 has 16 residues. V gave up 1 base and J gave up 2 bases, with 12 bases separating them. From germline, CDR1 is SGHNT and CDR2 YENEEA. The CDR3 nucleotides read TGTGCCAGCAGCTTAGCACCGAAACGGGGCAATCAGCCCCAGCATTTT. Protein product: CASSLAPKRGNQPQHF.

The gene calls are TRBV12-3 or TRBV12-4 and TRBJ1-2; D is unclear. The ends were cut back, 4 bases at V and 7 bases at J, with 10 bases in the middle. The CDR3 runs 12 residues. DNA of the CDR3: TGTGCCAGCAGTTCTCGTGGCTCTGGCTACACCTTC. Its protein product is CASSSRGSGYTF.

Remarks on this clone: The junction departs from the called germline gene at one end, perhaps through a read error. The chain links TRBV6-6 to TRBJ1-2, with 10 positions matching TRBD1. The germline CDR1 and CDR2 sequences are MNHNY and SVGAGI (reference sequence). This CDR3 has 15 amino acids. Here the CDR3 DNA reads TGTGCCAGCAGTTCCCCGGGACAGGGGACCCTCCGGCTCGCCTTC. It yields the protein CASSSPGQGTLRLAF.

In DNA, the CDR3 is TGTGCCAGCTCATTAGAGACAGGGCGGAACACCGGGGAGCTGTTTTTT. Protein sequence: CASSLETGRNTGELFF. The V and J genes are TRBV18 and TRBJ2-2, with TRBD1 identical over 7 bases. The germline V gene has CDR1 KGHSH and CDR2 LQKENI. V trimming: 5 bases; J trimming: 1 base; junction bases outside the gene matches: 7. The CDR3 consists of 16 residues.

The V call is TRBV4-2, the J call TRBJ1-1, with no clear D. The CDR3 spans 13 residues. Between the trimmed V and J ends, which lost 4 bases and 4 bases, there was a span of 10 bases. Germline CDR1 is LGHNA and CDR2 is YNFKEQ. CDR3 loop: CASSRDLSTEAFF. CDR3 nucleotide sequence: TGTGCCAGCAGCCGAGATTTGAGCACTGAAGCTTTCTTT.

The rearrangement uses TRBV4-3 and TRBJ2-7; 12 bases line up with TRBD2. Per germline, CDR1 LGHNA and CDR2 YSLEER. This CDR3 contains 18 residues. V was clipped by 3 bases and J by 4 bases; unmatched bases: 13. The CDR3 region has the DNA TGCGCCAGCAGCCACCTCCCTTTGACTAGCGGGAGTCCTTACGAGCAGTACTTC. The encoded protein is CASSHLPLTSGSPYEQYF.

Only one count was recorded for this clone. The chain uses TRBV5-1 and TRBJ1-1; 8 bases match TRBD1. After removal of 5 bases from V and 1 base from J, the junction contained 4 bases not matched to a gene. Germline V lookup: CDR1 SGHRS, CDR2 YFSETQ. The CDR3 loop spans 14 amino acids. The CDR3 DNA follows: TGCGCCAGCAGGCCTACAGGGGGGAACACTGAAGCTTTCTTT. This encodes CASRPTGGNTEAFF.

The V gene is TRBV9, the J gene TRBJ1-1; TRBD1 aligns across 7 bases. Trimming at V came to 0 bases and at J to 2 bases, leaving 7 bases not matched to a gene. This CDR3 is 16 amino acids long. Looked up from germline, CDR1 is SGDLS and CDR2 is YYNGEE. CDR3 DNA: TGTGCCAGCAGCGTAGCTTGGGGACAGACTAACACTGAAGCTTTCTTT. Protein sequence: CASSVAWGQTNTEAFF.

The chain employs TRBV5-5 and TRBJ2-7, with 7 bases fitting TRBD1. With 0 bases clipped from V and 0 bases from J, the junction kept 3 bases outside the gene matches. Germline values: CDR1 SGHKS, CDR2 YYEKEE (reference sequence). This CDR3 contains 15 residues. Here the CDR3 reads CASSLGDSLSYEQYF. CDR3 sequence (DNA): TGTGCCAGCAGCTTGGGGGACAGCCTCTCCTACGAGCAGTACTTC.

CDR3 sequence (DNA): TGTGCCAGCAGCTCCACAAGACATAACTATGGCTACACCTTC. This codes for CASSSTRHNYGYTF. V is TRBV9 and J is TRBJ1-2; D not resolved. The CDR3 is 14 amino acids. V was clipped by 4 bases and J by 1 base, with 11 bases between them. Germline assignment: CDR1 SGDLS and CDR2 YYNGEE.

This clone was recorded once. The genes are TRBV5-4 and TRBJ2-1, with 12 bases that match TRBD2. Germline CDR1 is SGHNT and CDR2 is YYREEE (reference sequence). Trimming removed 8 bases from V and 0 bases from J; junction bases left unmatched: 0. This CDR3 is built from 14 residues. The CDR3 spells CARTSGSSYNEQFF. The CDR3 DNA reads as TGTGCCAGGACTAGCGGGAGCTCCTACAATGAGCAGTTCTTC.

The rearrangement uses TRBV5-1 and TRBJ1-1; D remains unclear. The V gene lost 0 bases and the J gene lost 9 bases, with 18 bases spanning the gap. Germline CDR1 reads SGHRS; CDR2 reads YFSETQ. The CDR3 sequence is 15 residues long. The CDR3 DNA is TGCGCCAGCAGCTTGGCCGGACCGGAGGCAGTGCAAGCTTTCTTT. Residues: CASSLAGPEAVQAFF.

This chain links TRBV27 with TRBJ1-2; 8 bases map to TRBD1. Trimming removed 6 bases from V and 7 bases from J; junction bases left unmatched: 7. The CDR3 runs to 13 residues. Germline V gene data show CDR1 as MNHEY and CDR2 as SMNVEV (reference sequence). The CDR3 spells CASSKQGEFGYTF. The CDR3 bases are TGTGCCAGCAGCAAACAGGGGGAGTTTGGCTACACCTTC.

This clone was picked up one time. This chain uses TRBV6-1 with TRBJ1-2; D gene uncertain. The germline V gene has CDR1 MNHNS and CDR2 SASEGT. The CDR3 runs to 14 residues. Between the trimmed V and J ends, which lost 1 base and 8 bases, there was a span of 14 bases. The CDR3 sequence is CASSEGHSLYGYTF. The CDR3 DNA sequence: TGTGCCAGCAGTGAAGGACATTCCCTCTACGGCTACACCTTC.

On this clone: This CDR3 is also generated by other DNA sequences in the sample. The V call is TRBV5-1, the J call TRBJ2-5, with TRBD2 matching over 10 bases. After removal of 0 bases from V and 4 bases from J, the junction contained 0 bases not matched to a gene. The germline gives CDR1 SGHRS, CDR2 YFSETQ. There are 14 residues in the CDR3. The DNA for the CDR3 is TGCGCCAGCAGCTTGGGACTAGCGGGAGAGACCCAGTACTTC. Protein sequence: CASSLGLAGETQYF.

The rearrangement links TRBV4-1 to TRBJ2-5; perhaps TRBD1 as D (6 bases). Germline V lookup: CDR1 MGHRA, CDR2 YSYEKL. This CDR3 contains 16 residues. V was pared by 1 base and J by 0 bases, with 12 bases between. The CDR3 DNA sequence: TGCGCCAGCAGCCAAGCTTGGACAGCAGACCAAGAGACCCAGTACTTC. Protein product: CASSQAWTADQETQYF.

V is TRBV18 and J is TRBJ1-1; D uncertain. The CDR3 spans 13 residues. Germline V gene lookup returns CDR1 KGHSH and CDR2 LQKENI. V was trimmed by 2 bases and J by 8 bases, leaving 12 bases between them. Here the CDR3 DNA reads TGTGCCAGCTCACCAGCGTCCCTCGGGGAAGCTTTCTTT. Encoded protein: CASSPASLGEAFF. Using reference TRBV18 and TRBJ1-1 for the parts outside the CDR3, the full variable domain is NAGVMQNPRHLVRRRGQEARLRCSPMKGHSHVYWYRQLPEEGLKFMVYLQKENIIDESGMPKERFSAEFPKEGPSILRIQQVVRGDSAAYFCASSPASLGEAFFGQGTRLTVV.

V and J are TRBV3-1 (or the pseudogene TRBV3-2) and TRBJ1-5; D not resolved. CDR3 length equals 17 residues. From germline, CDR1 is LGHDT and CDR2 YNNKEL (reference sequence). Trimming cost V 0 bases and J 3 bases, with 15 bases left between them. The CDR3 sequence is CASSQDVPAIDNQPQHF. The CDR3 DNA follows: TGTGCCAGCAGCCAAGATGTCCCTGCCATAGACAATCAGCCCCAGCATTTT.

This chain joins TRBV7-9 and TRBJ2-7; 15 nucleotides match TRBD2. Germline CDR1 and CDR2: SEHNR and FQNEAQ (reference sequence). This CDR3 region has 15 residues. J was trimmed by 6 bases and V by 5 bases; bases with no gene match: 5. The DNA of the CDR3 is TGTGCCAGCAGCGCACGGACTAGCGGGAGGGGCGAGCAGTACTTC. This translates into CASSARTSGRGEQYF.

This chain connects TRBV30 to TRBJ2-1; TRBD1 matches at 9 bases. CDR3 length: 13 amino acids. The germline V gene has CDR1 GTSNPN and CDR2 SVGIG (reference sequence). With 5 bases clipped from V and 7 bases from J, the junction kept 6 bases outside the gene matches. CDR3 amino acids: CAWAGTGRNEQFF. The CDR3 nucleotides read TGTGCCTGGGCCGGGACAGGGAGAAATGAGCAGTTCTTC.

This chain uses TRBV30 with TRBJ2-7; perhaps TRBD2 as D (6 bases). V was shortened by 5 bases and J by 0 bases, with 8 bases between the two germline ends. The CDR3 is 12 amino acids. Germline CDR1 reads GTSNPN; CDR2 reads SVGIG (reference sequence). Written as DNA, the CDR3 is TGTGCCTGGTCGACTAGCTCCTACGAGCAGTACTTC. This gives the protein CAWSTSSYEQYF.